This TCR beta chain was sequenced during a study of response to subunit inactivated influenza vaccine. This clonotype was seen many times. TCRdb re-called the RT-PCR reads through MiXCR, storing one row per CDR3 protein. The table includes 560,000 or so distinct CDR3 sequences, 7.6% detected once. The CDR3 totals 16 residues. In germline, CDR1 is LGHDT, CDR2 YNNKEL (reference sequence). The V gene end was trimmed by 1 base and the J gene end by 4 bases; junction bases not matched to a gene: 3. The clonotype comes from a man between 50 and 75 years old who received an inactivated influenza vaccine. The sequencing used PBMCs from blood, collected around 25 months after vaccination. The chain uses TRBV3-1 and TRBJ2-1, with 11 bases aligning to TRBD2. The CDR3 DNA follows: TGTGCCAGCAGCCAAGTAGCGGGAGGGGGGTACAATGAGCAGTTCTTC. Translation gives CASSQVAGGGYNEQFF.